This T cell receptor (beta chain) was recovered during a study of cytomegalovirus exposure and HLA in healthy donors. V trimming: 3 bases; J trimming: 6 bases; junction bases outside the gene matches: 5. In germline, CDR1 is SGDLS, CDR2 YYNGEE. This CDR3 has 13 residues. General study points: Rarity held for most TCR sequences, but there were some public TCRs that occurred in many donors. An analysis was carried out at a later point. It showed that HLA-associated TCR beta chains were more clonally expanded than equally common non-associated chains. Fewer N-insertions (relative to the approximately 700-donor mean) were reportedly seen in an Asian-associated ancestry cluster in a later analysis. The listing of about 150 TCR beta chains classed them as cytomegalovirus-associated.

The PCR was carried out with 60 Vbeta primers and 13 Jbeta primers. The protocol was immunoSEQ multiplex PCR, while the TCRdb copy is restricted to in-frame clones and leaves out a portion. The table includes about 140,000 clones, 78% detected once. Comment on this clone: Antigen specificity is unknown.

The sequence came from a female donor in good health and CMV-seronegative. Sequenced sample: PBMCs. The V call is TRBV9, the J call TRBJ1-2; 7 nucleotides align to TRBD1. CDR3 in amino acids: CASSAQGWDGYTF. CDR3 nucleotide sequence: TGTGCCAGCAGCGCACAGGGGTGGGATGGCTACACCTTC.